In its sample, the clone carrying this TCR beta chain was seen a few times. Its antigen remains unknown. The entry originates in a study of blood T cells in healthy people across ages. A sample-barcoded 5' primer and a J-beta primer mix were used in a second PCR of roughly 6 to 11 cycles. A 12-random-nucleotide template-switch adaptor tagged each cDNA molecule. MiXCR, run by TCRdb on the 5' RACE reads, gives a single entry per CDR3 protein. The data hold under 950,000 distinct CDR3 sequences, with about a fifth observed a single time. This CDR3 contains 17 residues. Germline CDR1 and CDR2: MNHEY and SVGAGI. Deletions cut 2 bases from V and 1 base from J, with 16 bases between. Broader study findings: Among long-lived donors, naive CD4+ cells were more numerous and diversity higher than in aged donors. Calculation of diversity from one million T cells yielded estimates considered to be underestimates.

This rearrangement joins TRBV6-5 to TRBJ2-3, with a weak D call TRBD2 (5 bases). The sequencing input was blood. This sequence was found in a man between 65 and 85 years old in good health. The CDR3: CASSYNWGRERTDTQYF. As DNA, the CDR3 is TGTGCCAGCAGTTACAATTGGGGTCGGGAACGCACAGATACGCAGTATTTT.